This entry lists 2 T cell receptor beta chains sequenced from one sample in a study of cytomegalovirus exposure and HLA in healthy donors. A multiplex PCR was run with 60 Vbeta primers and 13 Jbeta primers. The assay was immunoSEQ multiplex PCR, and TCRdb's table has in-frame clones only and misses some. The sample lists some 170,000 clones; about four fifths were seen once. The sample consisted of PBMCs. All receptors come from a woman aged 50 to 65 in good health and CMV-seronegative.

This chain uses TRBV19 with TRBJ2-4; TRBD2 matches 9 bases. The germline gives CDR1 LNHDA, CDR2 SQIVND (reference sequence). The CDR3 totals 16 residues. The V and J ends lost 5 bases and 3 bases, in that order; junction bases with no gene match: 8. CDR3 in DNA: TGTGCCAGTAGTCCCTTGGCGGGGGGGGGCAAAAACATTCAGTACTTC. This codes for CASSPLAGGGKNIQYF.

The chain has TRBV19 and TRBJ2-2, with TRBD2 matching 7 bases. The CDR3 length is 15 residues. V shed 6 bases and J 2 bases; nucleotides not matched to a gene: 6. Germline values: CDR1 LNHDA, CDR2 SQIVND (reference sequence). CDR3 sequence: CASSIGGSNTGELFF. CDR3 bases: TGTGCCAGTAGCATTGGCGGGAGCAACACCGGGGAGCTGTTTTTT.